This note documents a single TCR beta chain sequence. This sample was taken from a study of control samples from healthy donors and cancer patients. Repertoires were generated with immunoSEQ multiplex PCR, while TCRdb's copy carries only in-frame clones and drops some. The sample has approximately 100,000 clones, around 88% seen once. The sequence came from a man aged 25 to 45 in good health. Material for sequencing was blood.

CDR3 sequence: CASSLSGSSYEQYF. The CDR3 region has the DNA TGTGCCAGCAGCTTAAGCGGGAGCTCCTACGAGCAGTACTTC. The chain combines TRBV7-3 with TRBJ2-7, with TRBD2 identical over 7 bases. Germline-derived CDR1 and CDR2 are SGHTA and FQGTGA. The CDR3 is made up of 14 amino acids. The V segment lost 1 base and the J segment 0 bases; nucleotides outside the gene matches: 0.